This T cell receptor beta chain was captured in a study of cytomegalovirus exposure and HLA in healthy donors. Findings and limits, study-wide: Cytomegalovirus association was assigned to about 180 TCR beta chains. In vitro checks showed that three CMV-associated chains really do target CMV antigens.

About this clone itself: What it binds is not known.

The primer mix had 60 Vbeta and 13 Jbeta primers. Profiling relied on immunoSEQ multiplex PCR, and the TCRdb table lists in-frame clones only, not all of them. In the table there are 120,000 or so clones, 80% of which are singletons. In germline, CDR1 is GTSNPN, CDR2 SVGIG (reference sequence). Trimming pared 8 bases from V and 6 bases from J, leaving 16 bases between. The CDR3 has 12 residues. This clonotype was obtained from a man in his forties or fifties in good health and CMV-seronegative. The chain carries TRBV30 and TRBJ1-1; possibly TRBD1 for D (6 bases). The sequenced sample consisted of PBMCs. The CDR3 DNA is TGTGCCCGGGGGCCGGGAGGGGCTGAAGCTTTCTTT. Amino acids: CARGPGGAEAFF.